This T cell receptor (beta chain) was identified during a study of identifying expanded T cells in peripheral blood. Clones were read by immunoSEQ multiplex PCR, and TCRdb kept only the in-frame ones, dropping some. The sample has approximately 100,000 clones, around 85% seen once. Germline V CDR1 and CDR2: LGHNA, YNFKEQ. This CDR3 has 12 amino acids. After removal of 7 bases from V and 7 bases from J, the junction contained 2 bases not matched to a gene. Notes on this clone: Its antigen remains unknown.

General observations from the study: Over about two and four weeks, about 15 and 19 clones changed, versus more than 1 between replicates. Across healthy donors, higher total template counts meant significantly greater approximately two-week count variance.

Sequencing was done on a sample of blood. This TCR was sampled from a person aged 18-70 years in good health. This chain uses TRBV4-2 with TRBJ1-2; TRBD1 agrees at 11 bases. CDR3 in amino acids: CASMGTGGGYTF. CDR3 DNA: TGTGCCAGCATGGGGACAGGGGGTGGCTACACCTTC.